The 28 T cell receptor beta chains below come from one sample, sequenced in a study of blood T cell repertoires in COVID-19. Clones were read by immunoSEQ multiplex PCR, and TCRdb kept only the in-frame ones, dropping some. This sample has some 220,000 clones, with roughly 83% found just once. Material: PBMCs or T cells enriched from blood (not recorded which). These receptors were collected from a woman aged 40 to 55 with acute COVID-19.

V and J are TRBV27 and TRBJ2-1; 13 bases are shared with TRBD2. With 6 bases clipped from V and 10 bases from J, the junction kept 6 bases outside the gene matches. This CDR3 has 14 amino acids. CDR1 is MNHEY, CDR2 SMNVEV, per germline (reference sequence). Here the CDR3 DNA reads TGTGCCAGCAGAACCCAGACTAGCGGGAGGGAGCAGTTCTTC. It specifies CASRTQTSGREQFF.

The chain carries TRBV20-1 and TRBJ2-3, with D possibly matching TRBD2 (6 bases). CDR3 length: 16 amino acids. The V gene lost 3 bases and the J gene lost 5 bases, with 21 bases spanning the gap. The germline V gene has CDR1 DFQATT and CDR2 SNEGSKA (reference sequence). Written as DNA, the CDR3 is TGCAGTGCTAGTGTTAAGCCGGGACTGCCCCAAGATACGCAGTATTTT. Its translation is CSASVKPGLPQDTQYF.

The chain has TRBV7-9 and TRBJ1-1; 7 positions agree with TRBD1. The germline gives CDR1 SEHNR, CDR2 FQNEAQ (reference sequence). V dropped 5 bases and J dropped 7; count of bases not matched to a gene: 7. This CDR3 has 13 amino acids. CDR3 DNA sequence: TGTGCCAGCAGCGTGACAGGGTTCGGTGAAGCTTTCTTT. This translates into CASSVTGFGEAFF.

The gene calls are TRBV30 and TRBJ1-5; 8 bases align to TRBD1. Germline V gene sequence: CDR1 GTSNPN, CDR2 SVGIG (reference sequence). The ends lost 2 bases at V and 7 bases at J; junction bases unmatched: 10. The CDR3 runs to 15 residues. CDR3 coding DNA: TGTGCCTGGAGTCGAGCAGGGGGCGCGGGGCAGCCCCAGCATTTT. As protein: CAWSRAGGAGQPQHF.

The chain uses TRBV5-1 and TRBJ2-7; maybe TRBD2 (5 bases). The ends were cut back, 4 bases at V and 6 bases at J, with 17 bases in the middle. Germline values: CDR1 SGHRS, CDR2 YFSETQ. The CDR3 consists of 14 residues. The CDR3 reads CASSPRTSPIEQYF. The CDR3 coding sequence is TGCGCCAGCAGCCCTAGGACTTCCCCTATCGAGCAGTACTTC.

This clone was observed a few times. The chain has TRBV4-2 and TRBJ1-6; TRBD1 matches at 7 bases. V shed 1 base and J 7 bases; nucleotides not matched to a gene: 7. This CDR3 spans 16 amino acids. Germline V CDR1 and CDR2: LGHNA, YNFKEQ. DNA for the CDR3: TGTGCCAGCAGCCAAGTGGCGACAGGGAAAAATTCACCCCTCCACTTT. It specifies CASSQVATGKNSPLHF.

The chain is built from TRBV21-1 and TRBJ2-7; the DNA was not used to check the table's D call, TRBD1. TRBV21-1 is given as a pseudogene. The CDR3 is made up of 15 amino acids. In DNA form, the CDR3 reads TGTGCCAGACATACACGGGACAGACCCTACTACGAGCAGTACTTC. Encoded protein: CARHTRDRPYYEQYF.

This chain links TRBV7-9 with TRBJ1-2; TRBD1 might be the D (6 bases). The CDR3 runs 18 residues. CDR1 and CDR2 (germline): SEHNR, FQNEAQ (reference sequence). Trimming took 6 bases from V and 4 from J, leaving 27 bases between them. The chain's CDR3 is CASSRAGDPDKVGYGYTF. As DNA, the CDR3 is TGTGCCAGCAGTAGAGCAGGGGACCCAGACAAGGTGGGCTATGGCTACACCTTC. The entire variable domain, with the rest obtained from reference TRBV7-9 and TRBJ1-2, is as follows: DTGVSQNPRHKITKRGQNVTFRCDPISEHNRLYWYRQTLGQGPEFLTYFQNEAQLEKSRLLSDRFSAERPKGSFSTLEIQRTEQGDSAMYLCASSRAGDPDKVGYGYTFGSGTRLTVV.

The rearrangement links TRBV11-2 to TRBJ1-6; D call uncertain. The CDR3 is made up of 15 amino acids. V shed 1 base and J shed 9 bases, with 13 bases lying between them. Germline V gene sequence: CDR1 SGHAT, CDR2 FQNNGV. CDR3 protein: CASSLARTVTSPLHF. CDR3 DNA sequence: TGTGCCAGCAGCTTAGCCCGGACTGTTACTTCACCCCTCCACTTT.

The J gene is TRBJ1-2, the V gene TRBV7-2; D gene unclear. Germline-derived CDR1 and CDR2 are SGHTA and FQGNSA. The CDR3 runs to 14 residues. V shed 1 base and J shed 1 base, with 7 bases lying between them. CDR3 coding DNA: TGTGCCAGCAGCTTAGATCCCAGTAACTATGGCTACACCTTC. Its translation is CASSLDPSNYGYTF. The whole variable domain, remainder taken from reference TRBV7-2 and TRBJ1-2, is GAGVSQSPSNKVTEKGKDVELRCDPISGHTALYWYRQSLGQGLEFLIYFQGNSAPDKSGLPSDRFSAERTGGSVSTLTIQRTQQEDSAVYLCASSLDPSNYGYTFGSGTRLTVV.

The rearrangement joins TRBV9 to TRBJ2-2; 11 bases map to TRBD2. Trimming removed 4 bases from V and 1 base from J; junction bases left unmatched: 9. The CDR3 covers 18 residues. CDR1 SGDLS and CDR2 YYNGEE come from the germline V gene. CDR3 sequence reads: CASSPFPGLAGNTGELFF. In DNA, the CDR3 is TGTGCCAGCAGCCCCTTTCCCGGACTAGCGGGGAACACCGGGGAGCTGTTTTTT.

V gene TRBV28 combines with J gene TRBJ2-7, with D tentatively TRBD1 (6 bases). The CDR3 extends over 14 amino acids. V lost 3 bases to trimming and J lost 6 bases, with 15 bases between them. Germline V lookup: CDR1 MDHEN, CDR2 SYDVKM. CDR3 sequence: CASSFGTIDGEQYF. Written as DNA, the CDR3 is TGTGCCAGCAGTTTCGGGACAATTGATGGCGAGCAGTACTTC.

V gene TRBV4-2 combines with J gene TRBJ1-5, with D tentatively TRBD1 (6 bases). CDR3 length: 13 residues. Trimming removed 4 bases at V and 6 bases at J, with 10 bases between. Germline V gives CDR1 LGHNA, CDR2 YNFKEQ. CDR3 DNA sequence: TGTGCCAGCAGCCCAGGGGAGTTTCAGCCCCAGCATTTT. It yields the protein CASSPGEFQPQHF.

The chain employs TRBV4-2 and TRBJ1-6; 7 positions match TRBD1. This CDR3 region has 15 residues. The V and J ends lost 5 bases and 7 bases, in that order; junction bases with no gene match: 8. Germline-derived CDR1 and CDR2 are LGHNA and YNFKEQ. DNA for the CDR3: TGTGCCAGCAGCAAGAGACAGGGATCGAATTCACCCCTCCACTTT. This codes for CASSKRQGSNSPLHF.

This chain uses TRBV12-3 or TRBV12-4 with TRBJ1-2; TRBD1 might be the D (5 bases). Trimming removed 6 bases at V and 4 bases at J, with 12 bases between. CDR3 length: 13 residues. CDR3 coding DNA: TGTGCCAGCAGCACGACAGAGATCTATGGCTACACCTTC. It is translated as CASSTTEIYGYTF.

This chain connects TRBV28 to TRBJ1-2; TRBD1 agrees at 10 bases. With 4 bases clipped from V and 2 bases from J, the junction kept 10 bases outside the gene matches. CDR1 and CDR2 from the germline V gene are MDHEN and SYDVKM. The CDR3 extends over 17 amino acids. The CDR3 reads CASSSQNPGQGNYGYTF. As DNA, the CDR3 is TGTGCCAGCAGTTCCCAAAATCCGGGACAGGGGAACTATGGCTACACCTTC.

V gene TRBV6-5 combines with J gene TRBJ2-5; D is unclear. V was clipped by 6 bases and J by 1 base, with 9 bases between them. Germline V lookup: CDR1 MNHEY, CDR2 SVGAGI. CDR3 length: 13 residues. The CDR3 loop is CASRPGSQETQYF. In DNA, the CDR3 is TGTGCCAGCAGGCCCGGGTCCCAAGAGACCCAGTACTTC.

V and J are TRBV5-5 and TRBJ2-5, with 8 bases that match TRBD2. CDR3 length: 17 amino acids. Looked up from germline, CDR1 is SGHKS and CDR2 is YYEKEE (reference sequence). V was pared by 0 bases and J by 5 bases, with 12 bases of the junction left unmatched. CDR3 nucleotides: TGTGCCAGCAGCTTGGCCTATCTCGGGAGGGCCGTGGAGACCCAGTACTTC. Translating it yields CASSLAYLGRAVETQYF.

The CDR3 here is CASSPGGGWNTEAFF. The CDR3 nucleotides read TGTGCCAGCAGCCCGGGGGGGGGCTGGAACACTGAAGCTTTCTTT. The rearrangement uses TRBV7-2 and TRBJ1-1; tentative D call: TRBD1 (6 bases). Trimming left V 5 bases short and J 1 base short, with 14 bases between. The germline V gene has CDR1 SGHTA and CDR2 FQGNSA. The CDR3 contains 15 residues.

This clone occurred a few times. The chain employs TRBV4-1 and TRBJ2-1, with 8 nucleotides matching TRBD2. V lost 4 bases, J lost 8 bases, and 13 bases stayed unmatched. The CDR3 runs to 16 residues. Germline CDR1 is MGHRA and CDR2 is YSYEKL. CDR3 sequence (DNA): TGCGCCAGCAGCCCCCCGCCGGGGGGGGGTGGGGATGAGCAGTTCTTC. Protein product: CASSPPPGGGGDEQFF.

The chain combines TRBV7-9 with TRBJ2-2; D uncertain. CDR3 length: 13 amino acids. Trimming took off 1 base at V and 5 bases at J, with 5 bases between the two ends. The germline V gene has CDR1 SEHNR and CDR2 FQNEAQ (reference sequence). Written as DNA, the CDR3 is TGTGCCAGCAGCTTAGTTTCGACCGGGGAGCTGTTTTTT. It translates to CASSLVSTGELFF.

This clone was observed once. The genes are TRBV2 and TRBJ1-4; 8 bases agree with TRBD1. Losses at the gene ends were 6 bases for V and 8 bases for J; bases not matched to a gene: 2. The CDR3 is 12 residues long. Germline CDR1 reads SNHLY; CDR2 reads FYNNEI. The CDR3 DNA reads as TGTGCCAGCAGCTGGGACAGGGAAAAACTGTTTTTT. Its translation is CASSWDREKLFF.

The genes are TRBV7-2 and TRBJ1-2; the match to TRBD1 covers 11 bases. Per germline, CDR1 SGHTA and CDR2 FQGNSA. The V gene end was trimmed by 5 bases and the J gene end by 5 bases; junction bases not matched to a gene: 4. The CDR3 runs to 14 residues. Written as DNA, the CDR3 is TGTGCCAGCAGCCCGGACAGGGGGCCGTATGGCTACACCTTC. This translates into CASSPDRGPYGYTF.

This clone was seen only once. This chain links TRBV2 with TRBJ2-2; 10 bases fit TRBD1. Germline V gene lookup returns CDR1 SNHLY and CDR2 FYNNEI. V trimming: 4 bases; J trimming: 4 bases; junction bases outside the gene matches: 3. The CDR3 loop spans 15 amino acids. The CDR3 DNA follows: TGTGCCAGCAGTGTGCGGGACAGGGGCACCGGGGAGCTGTTTTTT. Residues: CASSVRDRGTGELFF.

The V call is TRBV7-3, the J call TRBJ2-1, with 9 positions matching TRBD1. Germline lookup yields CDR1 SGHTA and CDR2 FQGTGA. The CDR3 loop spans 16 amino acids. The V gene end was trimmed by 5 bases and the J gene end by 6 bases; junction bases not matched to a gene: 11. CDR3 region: CASSLQSGTGTNEQFF. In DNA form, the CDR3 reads TGTGCCAGCAGCCTCCAATCCGGGACAGGGACCAATGAGCAGTTCTTC.

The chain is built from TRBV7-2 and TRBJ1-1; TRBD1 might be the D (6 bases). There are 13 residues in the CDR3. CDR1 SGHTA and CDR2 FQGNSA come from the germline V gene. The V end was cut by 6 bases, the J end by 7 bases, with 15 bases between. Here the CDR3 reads CASSMRGGNEAFF. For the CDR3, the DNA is TGTGCCAGCAGTATGCGGGGGGGCAATGAAGCTTTCTTT.

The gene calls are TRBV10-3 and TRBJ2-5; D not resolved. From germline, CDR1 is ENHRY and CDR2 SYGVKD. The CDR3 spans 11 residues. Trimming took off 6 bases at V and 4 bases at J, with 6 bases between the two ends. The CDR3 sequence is CAISERETQYF. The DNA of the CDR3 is TGTGCCATCAGCGAGCGAGAGACCCAGTACTTC.

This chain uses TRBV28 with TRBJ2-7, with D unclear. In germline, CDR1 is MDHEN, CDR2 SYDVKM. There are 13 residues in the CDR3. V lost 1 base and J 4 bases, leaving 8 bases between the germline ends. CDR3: CASSLFVQYEQYF. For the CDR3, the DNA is TGTGCCAGCAGTTTATTCGTGCAGTACGAGCAGTACTTC.